One and the same sample provided the 10 T cell receptor beta chains below, sequenced in a study of long-term antiretroviral therapy in people with HIV. This was the immunoSEQ v3.0 assay at survey level. Only in-frame clones appear in the TCRdb table, and some are missing; sequencing was by immunoSEQ multiplex PCR. The sample has about 11,000 clones, approximately 82% seen once; the top ten hold 13%. The sequencing here drew on unsorted PBMCs, taken 1.2 years after starting antiretroviral therapy. Receptors originate from a man between 35 and 55 years old with HIV.

The chain is built from TRBV11-2 and TRBJ1-6, with D uncertain. Germline V gives CDR1 SGHAT, CDR2 FQNNGV. CDR3 length equals 16 residues. V was shortened by 2 bases and J by 0 bases, with 8 bases between the two germline ends. CDR3 in amino acids: CASSLSGSSYNSPLHF. The CDR3 bases are TGTGCCAGCAGCTTATCTGGCAGCTCCTATAATTCACCCCTCCACTTT.

This clone was observed a single time. This chain's CDR3 is CASSQDLAGGNTGELFF. In DNA, the CDR3 is TGCGCCAGCAGCCAAGACCTAGCGGGGGGGAACACCGGGGAGCTGTTTTTT. The chain couples TRBV4-3 to TRBJ2-2, with 11 positions matching TRBD2. Germline assignment: CDR1 LGHNA and CDR2 YSLEER. The CDR3 extends over 17 amino acids. V trimming: 0 bases; J trimming: 1 base; junction bases outside the gene matches: 1.

V gene TRBV15 combines with J gene TRBJ2-3, with D perhaps TRBD2 (5 bases). V was clipped by 8 bases and J by 0 bases, with 9 bases between them. The CDR3 has 13 amino acids. CDR1 and CDR2 from the germline V gene are LNHNV and YYDKDF (reference sequence). The CDR3 nucleotides are TGTGCCACCGCCGGGGAAAGCACAGATACGCAGTATTTT. Translating gives CATAGESTDTQYF.

The count of this clone is one. The chain combines TRBV29-1 with TRBJ2-7, with 9 bases matching TRBD1. CDR3 length: 14 residues. Trimming at V came to 6 bases and at J to 4 bases, leaving 10 bases not matched to a gene. CDR1 is SQVTM, CDR2 ANQGSEA, per germline. CDR3 protein: CSVFYPGQGYEQYF. The CDR3 nucleotides are TGCAGCGTCTTCTACCCGGGACAGGGTTACGAGCAGTACTTC.

The chain employs TRBV6-5 and TRBJ1-4, with D possibly TRBD1 on 6 matching bases. The CDR3 extends over 14 amino acids. Germline CDR1 and CDR2: MNHEY and SVGAGI. V shed 2 bases and J shed 12 bases, with 16 bases lying between them. The CDR3 DNA sequence: TGTGCCAGCAGTTACGCGGAACACAGGGAGGAACTGTTTTTT. Translation gives CASSYAEHREELFF.

This chain links TRBV5-6 with TRBJ1-1; tentatively, D is TRBD1 (6 bases). This CDR3 has 13 amino acids. Germline CDR1 reads SGHDT; CDR2 reads YYEEEE. Deletions cut 4 bases from V and 5 bases from J, with 12 bases between. CDR3 bases: TGTGCCAGCAGCCCAGGGGTTAAGACTGAAGCTTTCTTT. As protein: CASSPGVKTEAFF.

The rearrangement links TRBV6-1 to TRBJ2-3, with 9 bases identical to TRBD2. J lost 6 bases, V lost 3 bases, and 7 bases had no gene match. The germline V gene encodes CDR1 MNHNS and CDR2 SASEGT. The CDR3 is 15 residues long. In nucleotides, the CDR3 is TGTGCCAGCAGTGAGGGCGGGGGGGCCTCGGATACGCAGTATTTT. Translated: CASSEGGGASDTQYF.

The rearrangement uses TRBV5-1 and TRBJ1-1; 10 nucleotides match TRBD1. The CDR3 length is 13 residues. After removal of 4 bases from V and 4 bases from J, the junction contained 1 base not matched to a gene. Per germline, CDR1 SGHRS and CDR2 YFSETQ. Here the CDR3 reads CASSRDRGTEAFF. As DNA, the CDR3 is TGCGCCAGCAGCCGGGACAGGGGCACTGAAGCTTTCTTT.

This chain uses TRBV6-6 with TRBJ2-1; the D is unclear. CDR3 length equals 11 residues. CDR1 MNHNY and CDR2 SVGAGI come from the germline V gene (reference sequence). V was cut by 4 bases and J by 5 bases, with 3 bases left in between. CDR3 DNA: TGTGCCAGCAGTTGGGACAATGAGCAGTTCTTC. It codes for CASSWDNEQFF.

V gene TRBV11-2 combines with J gene TRBJ1-1; D is undetermined. Germline V gives CDR1 SGHAT, CDR2 FQNNGV. V was pared by 2 bases and J by 6 bases, with 7 bases between. CDR3 length: 12 amino acids. This CDR3 is CASSLTGSEAFF. CDR3 bases: TGTGCCAGCAGCTTAACTGGGTCTGAAGCTTTCTTT.